This T cell receptor beta chain stems from a study of cytomegalovirus exposure and HLA in healthy donors. The data were produced by immunoSEQ multiplex PCR, yet TCRdb's version contains in-frame clones alone and is incomplete. The table has 150,000 to 180,000 clones, about 86% seen once. Germline CDR1 and CDR2: SGHRS and YFSETQ. The CDR3 loop spans 15 amino acids. Trimming cost V 4 bases and J 3 bases, with 16 bases left between them. The receptor comes from a human donor in good health. The chain uses TRBV5-1 and TRBJ1-2, with D maybe TRBD1 (6 bases). Sequencing input: PBMCs. The CDR3 DNA is TGCGCCAGCAGCCGAGCAGGGGATTATGACTATGGCTACACCTTC. Translation: CASSRAGDYDYGYTF.